This TCR beta chain was identified in a study of regulatory T cells in long-lasting Graves disease. On the study more broadly: For under 3 months, newly diagnosed Graves' patients had been taking antithyroid drugs.

Remarks on this clonotype: Its antigen is still unknown.

Findings and limits, study-wide: Newly diagnosed Graves' patients had higher TCR diversity than persistent ones.

Time point indicated: newly diagnosed GD, antithyroid drugs for less than 3 months. RNA isolated from PBMCs was used to make the TCR library. Arm-PCR of CDR3 regions with iRepertoire HTBI primers generated TCR beta libraries. TCRdb reprocessed the multiplex PCR reads via MiXCR and lists one record per CDR3 protein. The data contain about 450,000 distinct CDR3 sequences, around 15% of them singletons. Another study also made use of these data, one on T cells in Graves' hyperthyroidism and ophthalmopathy.

This sample comprised peripheral blood mononuclear cells (PBMCs), obtained at new diagnosis, from a patient treated with antithyroid drugs. This receptor was identified in a woman aged 25-40 years with Graves disease.

This CDR3 is CASSIDGTSDSYEQYF. The CDR3, as DNA: TGTGCCAGTAGTATTGACGGGACTAGCGACTCCTACGAGCAGTACTTC. V is TRBV19 and J is TRBJ2-7, with 10 bases fitting TRBD2. Unmatched junction bases numbered 5, after V lost 3 bases and J lost 0 bases. This CDR3 is built from 16 residues. Per the germline V gene, CDR1 is LNHDA and CDR2 is SQIVND (reference sequence).